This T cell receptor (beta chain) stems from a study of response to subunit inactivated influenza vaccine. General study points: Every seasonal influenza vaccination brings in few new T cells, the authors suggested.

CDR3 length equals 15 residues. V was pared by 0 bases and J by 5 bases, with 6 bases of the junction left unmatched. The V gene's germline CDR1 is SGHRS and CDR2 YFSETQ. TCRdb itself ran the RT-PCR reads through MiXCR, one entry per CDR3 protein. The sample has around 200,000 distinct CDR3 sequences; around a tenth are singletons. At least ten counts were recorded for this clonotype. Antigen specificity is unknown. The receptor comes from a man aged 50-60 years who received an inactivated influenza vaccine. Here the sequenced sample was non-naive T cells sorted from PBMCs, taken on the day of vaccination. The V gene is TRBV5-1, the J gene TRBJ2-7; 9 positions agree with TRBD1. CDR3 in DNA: TGCGCCAGCAGCTTGGTTGGGACAGGGAAGGACGAGCAGTACTTC. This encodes CASSLVGTGKDEQYF.